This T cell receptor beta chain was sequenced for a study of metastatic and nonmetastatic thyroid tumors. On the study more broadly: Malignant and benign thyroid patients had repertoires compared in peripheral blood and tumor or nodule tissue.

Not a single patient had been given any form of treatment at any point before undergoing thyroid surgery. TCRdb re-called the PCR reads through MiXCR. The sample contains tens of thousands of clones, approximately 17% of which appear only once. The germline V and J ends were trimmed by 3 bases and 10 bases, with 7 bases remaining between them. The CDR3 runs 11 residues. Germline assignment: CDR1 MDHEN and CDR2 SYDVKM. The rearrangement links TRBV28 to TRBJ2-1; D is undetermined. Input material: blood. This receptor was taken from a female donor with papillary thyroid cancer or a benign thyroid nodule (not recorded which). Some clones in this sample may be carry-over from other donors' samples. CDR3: CASSLLSEQFF. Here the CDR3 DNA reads TGTGCCAGCAGTTTGTTGAGCGAGCAGTTCTTC.